The rows below give T cell receptor beta chains drawn from one sample of a study of blood T cell repertoires in COVID-19. Profiling relied on immunoSEQ multiplex PCR, and the TCRdb table lists in-frame clones only, not all of them. The top ten clones hold about 5.5% of a sample with about 140,000 clones, approximately 81% of them seen once. Sequencing was carried out using PBMCs or T cells enriched from blood (not recorded which). The receptor set was obtained from a man aged 35 to 55 with acute COVID-19. Both conserved end residues are part of each CDR3. A D gene is named only where the DNA matches it firmly. Only some rows state a clone size, as once, few, many or a class for expanded clones.

J gene | D gene | clone size | CDR3 length | V gene | CDR3 DNA | CDR3 protein
TRBJ1-5 | TRBD1 | - | 13 | TRBV2 | TGTGCCAGCACGACAGGGATTAATCAGCCCCAGCATTTT | CASTTGINQPQHF
TRBJ2-3 | - | - | 12 | TRBV15 | TGTGCCACCAGCAGAGAGGCTGATACGCAGTATTTT | CATSREADTQYF
TRBJ1-2 | TRBD1 | - | 14 | TRBV19 | TGTGCCAGTAGTATGGGACAGGGGACATTCCGGTACACCTTC | CASSMGQGTFRYTF
TRBJ1-5 | TRBD1 | - | 19 | TRBV11-2 | TGTGCCAGCAGCCCCACTGGGGACAGGGGGCGGATCGGCAATCAGCCCCAGCATTTT | CASSPTGDRGRIGNQPQHF
TRBJ2-1 | TRBD1 | - | 15 | TRBV19 | TGTGCCAGTAGTTACAAGGGGGCAGCCTACAATGAGCAGTTCTTC | CASSYKGAAYNEQFF
TRBJ1-1 | - | few | 13 | TRBV25-1 | TGTGCCAGCAGTGAGAACAGTAACACTGAAGCTTTCTTT | CASSENSNTEAFF
TRBJ2-3 | TRBD1 | medium-sized | 16 | TRBV4-1 | TGCGCCAGCAGCCAAGGGACAGGGTCTAGCACAGATACGCAGTATTTT | CASSQGTGSSTDTQYF
TRBJ2-5 | TRBD2 | - | 11 | TRBV20-1 | TGCAGTGCCCAGCGGGGTGACGACCAGTACTTC | CSAQRGDDQYF
TRBJ2-1 | TRBD1 | - | 16 | TRBV6-1 | TGTGCCAGCAGTGCCCTAATAGGGACAGGGGTGGGTGAGCAGTTCTTC | CASSALIGTGVGEQFF
TRBJ2-1 | TRBD1 | - | 16 | TRBV19 | TGTGCCAGTAGTATACTCCGGGACAGGCACTACAATGAGCAGTTCTTC | CASSILRDRHYNEQFF
TRBJ1-6 | - | - | 15 | TRBV5-5 | TGTGCCAGCAGCCAACGGACAGTATCCAATTCACCCCTCCACTTT | CASSQRTVSNSPLHF
TRBJ2-3 | - | - | 12 | TRBV7-2 | TGTGCCAGCAGCTTAGATCCGGATACGCAGTATTTT | CASSLDPDTQYF
TRBJ2-5 | - | - | 15 | TRBV28 | TGTGCCAGCAACTCGCAGGGATTCTTCCAAGAGACCCAGTACTTC | CASNSQGFFQETQYF
TRBJ1-5 | - | - | 14 | TRBV2 | TGTGCCAGCAGCCTAGGGGGTTCTGGGCAGCCCCAGCATTTT | CASSLGGSGQPQHF
TRBJ2-1 | - | - | 13 | TRBV11-2 | TGTGCCAGCAGCTTAGACAGTTACAATGAGCAGTTCTTC | CASSLDSYNEQFF
TRBJ2-1 | TRBD1 | - | 15 | TRBV6-5 | TGTGCCAGCAGTTACCTGGGACAGGGCTACAATGAGCAGTTCTTC | CASSYLGQGYNEQFF
TRBJ2-7 | - | - | 13 | TRBV6-2/TRBV6-3 | TGTGCCAGCAGTGGCTTGGCAACCTACGAGCAGTACTTC | CASSGLATYEQYF
TRBJ2-3 | - | - | 13 | TRBV2 | TGTGCCAGCAGTTGGTTAGAGTCAGATACGCAGTATTTT | CASSWLESDTQYF
TRBJ2-3 | TRBD2 | - | 13 | TRBV3-1/TRBV3-2 | TGTGCCAGCAGCCCCGTGCGGGAGCATACGCAGTATTTT | CASSPVREHTQYF
TRBJ2-3 | - | - | 15 | TRBV9 | TGTGCCAGCAGCGAGGGAGGCTCACCAACAGATACGCAGTATTTT | CASSEGGSPTDTQYF
TRBJ2-1 | TRBD2 | once | 14 | TRBV19 | TGTGCCAGTGGTAGCGGGAGGGTCGGCGATGAGCAGTTCTTC | CASGSGRVGDEQFF
TRBJ2-7 | TRBD1 | - | 15 | TRBV27 | TGTGCCAGCAGTTTGGGACGGACAGGGGCCTACGAGCAGTACTTC | CASSLGRTGAYEQYF
TRBJ2-7 | TRBD1 | - | 13 | TRBV28 | TGTGCCAGCAGGCAGGGGGCCACCTACGAGCAGTACTTC | CASRQGATYEQYF
TRBJ2-7 | TRBD1 | - | 14 | TRBV3-1/TRBV3-2 | TGTGCCAGCAGCCAAGAAGGGACAGGGCGCGAGCAGTACTTC | CASSQEGTGREQYF
TRBJ2-1 | TRBD2 | - | 20 | TRBV7-8 | TGTGCCAGCAGCCGACCCGGGACTAGCGGGAGTAGGAGCTCCTACAATGAGCAGTTCTTC | CASSRPGTSGSRSSYNEQFF
TRBJ1-4 | - | few | 14 | TRBV14 | TGTGCCAGCAGCCAAGGCGTAATGAAGGAAAAACTGTTTTTT | CASSQGVMKEKLFF
TRBJ2-7 | TRBD1 | few | 15 | TRBV4-1 | TGCGCCAGCAGCCAAAGGCAGGGGGCTGAATACGAGCAGTACTTC | CASSQRQGAEYEQYF
TRBJ2-5 | TRBD1 | - | 14 | TRBV5-6 | TGTGCCAGCAGCCAAACAGGGGGCCGAGAGACCCAGTACTTC | CASSQTGGRETQYF
TRBJ1-2 | - | - | 12 | TRBV2 | TGTGCCAGCAAGAGGACAGCTCCTGGCTACACCTTC | CASKRTAPGYTF
TRBJ1-6 | - | - | 14 | TRBV5-6 | TGTGCCAGCAGCTTGAGGCAGGTTGACTCACCCCTCCACTTT | CASSLRQVDSPLHF
TRBJ2-4 | TRBD1 | - | 15 | TRBV19 | TGTGCCAGTAGCGCTACCGGGACAGGCAAAAACATTCAGTACTTC | CASSATGTGKNIQYF
TRBJ2-1 | - | few | 13 | TRBV24-1 | TGTGCCACCAGTCCTTCGGGGGTCAATGAGCAGTTCTTC | CATSPSGVNEQFF
TRBJ1-2 | - | once | 14 | TRBV11-2 | TGTGCCAGCAGCTCCGGAGGGGCAGCCTGGGGCTACACCTTC | CASSSGGAAWGYTF
TRBJ2-7 | - | - | 10 | TRBV29-1 | TGCAGCGTTCGGACTACCGAGCAGTACTTC | CSVRTTEQYF
TRBJ2-2 | TRBD2 | - | 18 | TRBV9 | TGTGCCAGCAGCGTAGACCCTAGCGGGAGTATCGACACCGGGGAGCTGTTTTTT | CASSVDPSGSIDTGELFF
TRBJ1-4 | - | few | 15 | TRBV28 | TGTGCCAGCAGTGAGTCAGGCGACCCTAATGAAAAACTGTTTTTT | CASSESGDPNEKLFF
TRBJ1-1 | - | - | 15 | TRBV19 | TGTGCCAGTACCCCCTTTGCCAGGGCGGACACTGAAGCTTTCTTT | CASTPFARADTEAFF
TRBJ1-3 | - | - | 16 | TRBV19 | TGTGCCAGTAGTAGAGAGGGTTTCGGGTCTGGAAACACCATATATTTT | CASSREGFGSGNTIYF
TRBJ2-2 | - | once | 15 | TRBV15 | TGTGCCACCAGCAGACAGGGCTCGAACACCGGGGAGCTGTTTTTT | CATSRQGSNTGELFF
TRBJ2-1 | - | - | 13 | TRBV28 | TGTGCCAGCAGCCCGGGACTCTACAATGAGCAGTTCTTC | CASSPGLYNEQFF
TRBJ1-4 | - | - | 15 | TRBV7-6 | TGTGCCAGCAGCCCCCCGTACGGAACTAATGAAAAACTGTTTTTT | CASSPPYGTNEKLFF
TRBJ1-6 | - | - | 13 | TRBV7-2 | TGTGCCAGCAGCCCCAATCAGGATTCACCCCTCCACTTT | CASSPNQDSPLHF
TRBJ2-5 | TRBD2 | - | 20 | TRBV4-3 | TGCGCCAGCAGCCAAGATTTAGGTGATGGGACTAGCGGGGGGGCGGAGACCCAGTACTTC | CASSQDLGDGTSGGAETQYF
TRBJ1-5 | - | - | 13 | TRBV6-5 | TGTGCCAGCAGATGGGGGGGGGATCAGCCCCAGCATTTT | CASRWGGDQPQHF
TRBJ2-5 | TRBD2 | - | 14 | TRBV5-4 | TGTGCCAGCAGCTTCCAGCGGGGGCAAGAGACCCAGTACTTC | CASSFQRGQETQYF